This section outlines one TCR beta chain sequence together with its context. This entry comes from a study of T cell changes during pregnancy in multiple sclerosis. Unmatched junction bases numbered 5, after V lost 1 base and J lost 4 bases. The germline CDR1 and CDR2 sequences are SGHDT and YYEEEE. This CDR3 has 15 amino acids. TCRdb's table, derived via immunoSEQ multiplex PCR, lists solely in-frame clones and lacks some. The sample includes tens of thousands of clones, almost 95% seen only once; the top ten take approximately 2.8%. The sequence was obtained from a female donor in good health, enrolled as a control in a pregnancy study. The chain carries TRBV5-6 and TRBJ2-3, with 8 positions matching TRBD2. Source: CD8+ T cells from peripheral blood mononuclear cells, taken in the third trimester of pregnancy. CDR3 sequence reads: CASSLSSSGSDTQYF. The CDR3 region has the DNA TGTGCCAGCAGCTTGTCTTCTAGCGGGTCAGATACGCAGTATTTT.